Sequencing of this T cell receptor beta chain was carried out in a study of human T cells and chemical hapten exposure (dated by TCRdb to the early 2020s). In the study overall: For sensitization, 2% DPC in acetone was applied to a 2 cm by 2 cm area of upper inner arm skin. This study followed changes in the peripheral blood TCR repertoire in vivo during primary and secondary sensitization of alopecia patients to the hapten diphenylcyclopropenone (DPC). Blood samples were taken from patients before sensitization (week 0) and then at 2, 6 and about 24 weeks after DPC sensitization. Patch tests used Finn chambers with 0.01% DPC on the upper back, scored after 6 days by International Contact Dermatitis Research Group standards. The patient cohort, mostly female, included alopecia areata with under or over 50% scalp involvement, alopecia totalis and alopecia universalis. Libraries were pooled for sequencing, and variation in per-sample TCR yields was attributed mainly to small differences in library volumes within the pool. Blood for TCR sequencing was provided by twenty-nine alopecia patients at one to four time points (pre-sensitization, 2, 6 and 24 weeks). Throughout the study period of around 24 weeks, patients also received therapeutic DPC doses to the scalp every week. The full study reports these points: Significantly more large CDR3 similarity clusters were formed by expanded TCRs than by pre-sensitization or healthy control sets, consistent with antigen-driven responses. After repeated subsampling, changes were observed in the strength of the expansion versus patch-test correlation and in the threshold at which the correlation became significant. Because every patient had alopecia, a presumed autoimmune disease, the patients' immune response might differ from that of healthy individuals. The number of TCRs above 1 in 1000 frequency did not change with DPC sensitization; there was no evidence of global repertoire structure alterations. Patch test score was positively correlated with the number of PT1 expanded TCRs, with significance at thresholds 8, 16 and 32 but not at 4.

As encoded in the germline V gene, CDR1 is LGHNA while CDR2 is YNFKEQ. Ends trimmed: V by 4 bases, J by 3 bases; bases unmatched to a gene: 6. Taken from cysteine to phenylalanine, the CDR3 has 15 residues. Here the CDR3 DNA is all that survives: 45 bases in frame from base 1. Library preparation employed RACE. Sequencing took place on a NextSeq 500. During library preparation, unique molecular identifiers were attached to individual cDNA molecules so that TCRs could be counted in a quantitative, reproducible way. For every blood RNA sample, sequencing covered both the TCR alpha and TCR beta chains. The paper's processing steps were these. Samples had a median of roughly 98,000 TCRs, with a range from about 23,224 to 750,000. The Decombinator software suite was used to annotate V, J and CDR3 in the TCR reads. Every sample was subsampled to the same number of TCRs (28,000) for the PS versus PT1 abundance plots. Expanded TCRs were defined as absent before sensitization and observed at least eight times at the 2-week time point. The raw public reads went through TCRdb reprocessing: fastp at Q25, MiXCR clone calling, in-frame beta chains kept. Every distinct CDR3 protein forms one entry, paired with its most common genes and DNA. The V and J calls reflect TCRdb's pipeline rather than the authors' work. Here the sample has some 170,000 distinct CDR3 sequences; around 22% occur a single time. About 7% of the sample lies in the top ten.

What this sample's time point label stands for: patch test 1, 2 weeks after DPC sensitization. The treatment or condition label, as the study defines it: therapeutic diphenylcyclopropenone sensitization with weekly scalp DPC. At each patch-test visit, blood was drawn before the patch test was applied. Patients were considered eligible if aged 18 to 70, diagnosed with alopecia and deemed suitable for DPC therapy, and patients were excluded if pregnant. Unfractionated whole blood was collected in Tempus Blood RNA tubes, and total RNA was extracted from that blood. This clonotype came up a few times. There is no known antigen for this receptor. Per-nucleotide qualities are absent, and no much larger clonotype sits a single base away.

Sequenced material: whole blood, taken in connection with sensitization to the hapten diphenylcyclopropenone (DPC). This TCR was recovered from a woman aged 45-65 years with alopecia areata. Some clones in this sample may be carry-over from other donors' samples. The sequence links TRBV4-2 to TRBJ2-7, with 10 middle bases fitting TRBD1. The nucleotide sequence is TGTGCCAGCAGCCCAGGAGGACAGGGGGACTACGAGCAGTACTTC. It is translated as CASSPGGQGDYEQYF.